One and the same sample provided the 15 T cell receptor beta chains below, sequenced in a study of blood T cell repertoires in COVID-19. TCRdb keeps only in-frame clones here, not all; method: immunoSEQ multiplex PCR. This sample yields 250,000 or so clones, of which approximately 84% are seen a single time; around 1.8% belongs to the top ten. The sequencing sample was made of PBMCs or T cells enriched from blood (not recorded which). The source is a man aged 35-49 years who had recovered from COVID-19.

The chain is built from TRBV7-8 and TRBJ1-1; TRBD1 might be the D (6 bases). The CDR3 is 17 amino acids. V lost 5 bases to trimming and J lost 4 bases, with 23 bases between them. CDR1 is SGHVS and CDR2 is FQNEAQ in the germline V gene. The CDR3 nucleotides are TGTGCCAGCAGCCGCCCCGGGGGGGGGCTCAGCGGCACTGAAGCTTTCTTT. Its translation is CASSRPGGGLSGTEAFF.

J is TRBJ1-1 and V is TRBV25-1; 12 bases agree with TRBD1. The CDR3 has 16 residues. Germline trimming cut 1 base from V and 5 bases from J; bases unmatched to any gene: 5. Germline V lookup: CDR1 MGHDK, CDR2 SYGVNS. As DNA, the CDR3 is TGTGCCAGCAGTGAATTTGAGGGACAGGGGGCTACTGAAGCTTTCTTT. Its protein is CASSEFEGQGATEAFF.

V and J are TRBV29-1 and TRBJ2-3, with 11 bases lining up with TRBD2. With 7 bases clipped from V and 2 bases from J, the junction kept 5 bases outside the gene matches. This CDR3 comprises 14 residues. Germline values: CDR1 SQVTM, CDR2 ANQGSEA. The CDR3 reads CSGRLAGFTDTQYF. For the CDR3, the DNA is TGCAGCGGCCGACTAGCGGGATTCACAGATACGCAGTATTTT.

This chain connects TRBV3-1 (or the pseudogene TRBV3-2) to TRBJ1-1; possibly TRBD1 for D (5 bases). CDR1 is LGHDT and CDR2 is YNNKEL in the germline V gene (reference sequence). The CDR3 covers 15 residues. Trimming cost V 4 bases and J 3 bases, with 15 bases left between them. CDR3 amino acids: CASSPRPGGDTEAFF. The CDR3, as DNA: TGTGCCAGCAGCCCGAGACCCGGGGGGGACACTGAAGCTTTCTTT.

The chain uses TRBV2 and TRBJ2-1; a possible D gene is TRBD1 (6 bases). The CDR3 runs to 15 residues. Deletions cut 10 bases from V and 0 bases from J, with 16 bases between. Germline CDR1 SNHLY, CDR2 FYNNEI. This chain's CDR3 is CATLVQGRSYNEQFF. CDR3 nucleotide sequence: TGTGCCACCCTAGTTCAGGGGCGCTCCTACAATGAGCAGTTCTTC.

The V gene is TRBV2, the J gene TRBJ1-1, with D unresolved. The ends were cut back, 4 bases at V and 6 bases at J, with 12 bases in the middle. This CDR3 has 13 amino acids. Germline CDR1 SNHLY, CDR2 FYNNEI. The DNA of the CDR3 is TGTGCCAGCAGTGGATCGACGGGGTCTGAAGCTTTCTTT. Translation: CASSGSTGSEAFF. Looking up the rest from reference TRBV2 and TRBJ1-1 gives the full variable domain: EPEVTQTPSHQVTQMGQEVILRCVPISNHLYFYWYRQILGQKVEFLVSFYNNEISEKSEIFDDQFSVERPDGSNFTLKIRSTKLEDSAMYFCASSGSTGSEAFFGQGTRLTVV.

The chain employs TRBV19 and TRBJ2-1; 7 nucleotides align to TRBD2. Germline V gene sequence: CDR1 LNHDA, CDR2 SQIVND (reference sequence). The junction had 14 bases not matched to a gene; V was cut back by 7 bases and J by 8 bases. The CDR3 sequence is 15 residues long. The CDR3 region has the DNA TGTGCCAGTACCCCCTCCGGGAGGTTCGTCGATGAGCAGTTCTTC. Translated: CASTPSGRFVDEQFF.

J is TRBJ2-1 and V is TRBV28; D remains ambiguous. Germline CDR1 MDHEN, CDR2 SYDVKM. The CDR3 is 11 amino acids. V lost 4 bases and J lost 9, with 7 bases in between. CDR3: CASSSGVEQFF. The CDR3 coding sequence is TGTGCCAGCAGTTCCGGAGTTGAGCAGTTCTTC. The full variable domain, with the rest looked up from reference TRBV28 and TRBJ2-1, is DVKVTQSSRYLVKRTGEKVFLECVQDMDHENMFWYRQDPGLGLRLIYFSYDVKMKEKGDIPEGYSVSREKKERFSLILESASTNQTSMYLCASSSGVEQFFGPGTRLTVL.

In this sample, this clone turned up many times. The chain joins TRBV6-5 to TRBJ1-2; a possible D gene is TRBD1 (6 bases). The germline CDR1 and CDR2 sequences are MNHEY and SVGAGI. The CDR3 is 16 amino acids. V shed 2 bases and J shed 5 bases, with 18 bases lying between them. In DNA, the CDR3 is TGTGCCAGCAGTTACCAGGCGCCAGGGGAGGGGTATGGCTACACCTTC. It codes for CASSYQAPGEGYGYTF.

The genes are TRBV19 and TRBJ1-6; possible D gene TRBD1, 5 bases. CDR3 size: 13 residues. The ends were cut back, 11 bases at V and 8 bases at J, with 16 bases in the middle. CDR1 is LNHDA and CDR2 is SQIVND in the germline V gene (reference sequence). This chain's CDR3 is CAPRRQQYSPLHF. For the CDR3, the DNA is TGTGCCCCCAGGAGACAGCAGTATTCACCCCTCCACTTT.

The chain uses TRBV19 and TRBJ1-3, with D perhaps TRBD1 (6 bases). The germline V and J ends were trimmed by 7 bases and 0 bases, with 10 bases remaining between them. Germline V lookup: CDR1 LNHDA, CDR2 SQIVND (reference sequence). The CDR3 contains 14 residues. The CDR3 DNA reads TGTGCCAGTACTCAGGGGTACTCTGGAAACACCATATATTTT. Amino acid sequence: CASTQGYSGNTIYF.

The rearrangement joins TRBV12-5 to TRBJ2-7; 9 bases map to TRBD1. CDR3 size: 15 residues. In germline, CDR1 is LGHNT, CDR2 FRNRAP. The junction had 3 bases not matched to a gene; V was cut back by 2 bases and J by 1 base. CDR3 nucleotide sequence: TGTGCTAGTGGTTTGACCGGGACAGGGTCCTACGAGCAGTACTTC. This gives the protein CASGLTGTGSYEQYF.

The chain combines TRBV11-2 with TRBJ2-5; the match to TRBD2 covers 10 bases. The CDR3 sequence is 15 residues long. Per germline, CDR1 SGHAT and CDR2 FQNNGV. V dropped 5 bases and J dropped 3; count of bases not matched to a gene: 6. DNA of the CDR3: TGTGCCAGCAGCCTGCGTGGACTAGCGGAAGAGACCCAGTACTTC. The encoded protein is CASSLRGLAEETQYF.

The J gene is TRBJ2-5, the V gene TRBV7-9, with D perhaps matching TRBD1 (5 bases). Germline CDR1 and CDR2: SEHNR and FQNEAQ (reference sequence). Between the trimmed V and J ends, which lost 5 bases and 2 bases, there was a span of 12 bases. The CDR3 is 14 residues long. CDR3 in DNA: TGTGCCAGCAGCCCCCGGACATTACAAGAGACCCAGTACTTC. This gives the protein CASSPRTLQETQYF.

J is TRBJ1-1 and V is TRBV30, with D possibly matching TRBD1 (5 bases). Germline V lookup: CDR1 GTSNPN, CDR2 SVGIG (reference sequence). The CDR3 runs to 13 residues. Trimming took off 4 bases at V and 3 bases at J, with 12 bases between the two ends. The CDR3 DNA reads as TGTGCCTGGACCCGAGACAGCTACACTGAAGCTTTCTTT. It translates to CAWTRDSYTEAFF. Full variable domain (rest looked up from reference TRBV30 and TRBJ1-1): SQTIHQWPATLVQPVGSPLSLECTVEGTSNPNLYWYRQAAGRGLQLLFYSVGIGQISSEVPQNLSASRPQDRQFILSSKKLLLSDSGFYLCAWTRDSYTEAFFGQGTRLTVV.